The 32 T cell receptor beta chains presented below share a single source sample, sequenced in a study of beta chain features in type 1 diabetes. The isolated RNA, all of it, was reverse transcribed, so expressed TCRB transcripts were what got sequenced. Sequenced by immunoSEQ multiplex PCR; TCRdb stores in-frame clones only, minus some. This table holds 450,000 or so clones, 10% to 12% found once. Material: naive CD4+ T cells from blood. These receptors came from a woman between 18 and 29 years old in good health.

This clone showed up just a few times. This sequence joins TRBV18 and TRBJ2-5, with a possible D match to TRBD1 (5 bases). Looked up from germline, CDR1 is KGHSH and CDR2 is LQKENI. This CDR3 has 12 residues. V lost 3 bases to trimming and J lost 11 bases, with 13 bases between them. The CDR3 DNA follows: TGTGCCAGCTCACCGGCAGGGCGTGAGCAGTACTTC. Residues: CASSPAGREQYF.

This clone turned up a few times. Within the sample, other DNA sequences also encode this same CDR3. The chain has TRBV9 and TRBJ2-5, with D perhaps matching TRBD1 or TRBD2 (6 bases each). Per germline, CDR1 SGDLS and CDR2 YYNGEE. The CDR3 runs 13 residues. Trimming removed 2 bases from V and 4 bases from J, with 9 bases in between. This CDR3 reads CASSVGGRETQYF. CDR3 in DNA: TGTGCCAGCAGCGTGGGGGGCCGAGAGACCCAGTACTTC.

The V and J genes are TRBV28 and TRBJ2-7, with 7 bases matching TRBD1. The CDR3 runs 14 residues. Germline V CDR1 and CDR2: MDHEN, SYDVKM. The ends lost 6 bases at V and 5 bases at J; junction bases unmatched: 10. CDR3 sequence (DNA): TGTGCCAGCAGACAAACAGGGGCTGTGCACGAGCAGTACGTC. This translates into CASRQTGAVHEQYV.

The sample holds a few counts of this clone. The V gene is TRBV7-2, the J gene TRBJ2-4, with D tentatively TRBD1 (6 bases). This CDR3 has 13 residues. Germline V gene data show CDR1 as SGHTA and CDR2 as FQGNSA. The V gene lost 6 bases and the J gene lost 5 bases, with 11 bases spanning the gap. CDR3 bases: TGTGCCAGCAGACTGACAGGAGAAAACATTCAGTACTTC. It yields the protein CASRLTGENIQYF. The full variable domain, in which reference TRBV7-2 and TRBJ2-4 provide the parts outside the CDR3, is GAGVSQSPSNKVTEKGKDVELRCDPISGHTALYWYRQSLGQGLEFLIYFQGNSAPDKSGLPSDRFSAERTGGSVSTLTIQRTQQEDSAVYLCASRLTGENIQYFGAGTRLSVL.

This clone was counted between two and nine times. The chain uses TRBV4-3 and TRBJ1-5, with D possibly being TRBD1 (5 bases). CDR3 length equals 14 residues. The ends were cut back, 0 bases at V and 7 bases at J, with 10 bases in the middle. In germline, CDR1 is LGHNA, CDR2 YSLEER. The CDR3 DNA is TGCGCCAGCAGCCAAGAGTGGGGGGACCAGCCCCAGCATTTT. Translation: CASSQEWGDQPQHF.

There are a few counts of this clone. The rearrangement uses TRBV18 and TRBJ2-7; D uncertain. V was pared by 1 base and J by 2 bases, with 9 bases between. The CDR3 consists of 14 residues. The germline CDR1 and CDR2 sequences are KGHSH and LQKENI. This CDR3 reads CASSPQSQPYEQYF. CDR3 sequence (DNA): TGTGCCAGCTCACCACAAAGTCAGCCCTACGAGCAGTACTTC.

This chain connects TRBV15 to TRBJ2-7; D may be TRBD2 (5 bases). V was trimmed by 1 base and J by 3 bases, leaving 13 bases between them. Looked up from germline, CDR1 is LNHNV and CDR2 is YYDKDF (reference sequence). This CDR3 has 15 amino acids. CDR3 DNA: TGTGCCACCAGCAGAGGAGGGTTCCTGAGCTACGAGCAGTACTTC. Translated: CATSRGGFLSYEQYF.

The table lists this clone with a few counts. The gene calls are TRBV13 and TRBJ2-5, with TRBD2 matching 8 bases. Unmatched junction bases numbered 7, after V lost 4 bases and J lost 3 bases. The CDR3 spans 15 residues. Per germline, CDR1 PRHDT and CDR2 FYEKMQ (reference sequence). Written as DNA, the CDR3 is TGTGCCAGCAGCTCCCGCACTAGCGGCAAAGAGACCCAGTACTTC. Its protein product is CASSSRTSGKETQYF.

V gene TRBV18 combines with J gene TRBJ2-1; 9 nucleotides match TRBD1. The germline CDR1 and CDR2 sequences are KGHSH and LQKENI. J was trimmed by 6 bases and V by 1 base; bases with no gene match: 7. The CDR3 consists of 16 residues. CDR3: CASSPRRGQGPNEQFF. CDR3 DNA sequence: TGTGCCAGCTCACCACGCCGGGGACAGGGACCCAATGAGCAGTTCTTC.

The chain employs TRBV19 and TRBJ1-6, with D maybe TRBD1 (6 bases). The germline gives CDR1 LNHDA, CDR2 SQIVND (reference sequence). This CDR3 has 15 residues. Trimming took off 3 bases at V and 7 bases at J, with 13 bases between the two ends. CDR3 nucleotides: TGTGCCAGTAGTATTGGCGGGGGGCACAATTCACCCCTCCACTTT. It translates to CASSIGGGHNSPLHF.

A few counts support this clone. This chain uses TRBV4-1 with TRBJ1-2, with D uncertain. There are 15 residues in the CDR3. The germline CDR1 and CDR2 sequences are MGHRA and YSYEKL. Between the trimmed V and J ends, which lost 5 bases and 5 bases, there was a span of 18 bases. CDR3 sequence reads: CASSSGRMGNYGYTF. The CDR3 DNA reads TGCGCCAGCAGCTCCGGACGGATGGGAAATTATGGCTACACCTTC.

The rearrangement joins TRBV29-1 to TRBJ1-2, with 7 bases that match TRBD1. The ends lost 4 bases at V and 2 bases at J; junction bases unmatched: 1. CDR3 length: 12 amino acids. Germline values: CDR1 SQVTM, CDR2 ANQGSEA. The CDR3, as DNA: TGCAGCGTTGTGGACAGGAACTATGGCTACACCTTC. This encodes CSVVDRNYGYTF.

The V gene is TRBV4-3, the J gene TRBJ2-5; D is uncertain. The germline V gene encodes CDR1 LGHNA and CDR2 YSLEER. CDR3 length: 15 residues. Trimming cost V 2 bases and J 2 bases, with 12 bases left between them. Here the CDR3 reads CASSQQPTSQETQYF. Here the CDR3 DNA reads TGCGCCAGCAGCCAACAACCGACATCGCAAGAGACCCAGTACTTC.

This clone was seen once. The chain links TRBV5-1 to TRBJ1-5; D may be TRBD1 (5 bases). V lost 2 bases and J lost 2, with 8 bases in between. CDR1 is SGHRS and CDR2 is YFSETQ in the germline V gene. The length of the CDR3 is 14 residues. The CDR3 protein is CASSFRGGNQPQHF. The CDR3 region has the DNA TGCGCCAGCAGCTTCCGGGGGGGCAATCAGCCCCAGCATTTT.

This rearrangement joins TRBV7-6 to TRBJ2-3, with D possibly matching TRBD2 (5 bases). The ends were cut back, 2 bases at V and 4 bases at J, with 16 bases in the middle. The V gene's germline CDR1 is SGHVS and CDR2 FNYEAQ. The CDR3 runs to 16 residues. The CDR3 reads CASSLLRLASADTQYF. Here the CDR3 DNA reads TGTGCCAGCAGCTTACTTCGGCTAGCCTCCGCAGATACGCAGTATTTT.

The J gene is TRBJ1-2, the V gene TRBV10-3; perhaps TRBD1 as D (6 bases). The CDR3 has 12 amino acids. Germline assignment: CDR1 ENHRY and CDR2 SYGVKD. V dropped 6 bases and J dropped 6 bases, with 11 bases sitting between them. The CDR3 nucleotides are TGTGCCATCAGCACAGGGCCTCATGGCTACACCTTC. This encodes CAISTGPHGYTF.

This clone was counted a few times. This chain joins TRBV28 and TRBJ2-3; maybe TRBD2 (6 bases). Germline V gene sequence: CDR1 MDHEN, CDR2 SYDVKM. This CDR3 has 19 amino acids. Trimming left V 3 bases short and J 2 bases short, with 24 bases between. CDR3 nucleotide sequence: TGTGCCAGCAGTTTTCCATCGACTCTCGCGGGGCAGTACACAGATACGCAGTATTTT. Translating it yields CASSFPSTLAGQYTDTQYF.

This clone came up many times. The chain carries TRBV7-9 and TRBJ2-3; D not certain. Germline assignment: CDR1 SEHNR and CDR2 FQNEAQ (reference sequence). Trimming pared 6 bases from V and 4 bases from J, leaving 5 bases between. The CDR3 is made up of 11 amino acids. DNA for the CDR3: TGTGCCAGCAGTAGGCCAGATACGCAGTATTTT. Residues: CASSRPDTQYF.

This clone has more than one count but fewer than ten. The junction shows a germline mismatch at one end, possibly a read error. This chain joins TRBV7-2 and TRBJ2-5; 9 bases match TRBD2. The CDR3 is made up of 14 amino acids. CDR1 and CDR2 (germline): SGHTA, FQGNSA. CDR3 sequence (DNA): TGTGCCAGCAGCCTAGCGGGGACCTTGGAGACCCAGTACTTC. Amino acids: CASSLAGTLETQYF.

This clone occurred a few times. The chain joins TRBV19 to TRBJ2-1; 7 nucleotides align to TRBD1. The length of the CDR3 is 14 residues. CDR1 LNHDA and CDR2 SQIVND come from the germline V gene (reference sequence). V lost 7 bases to trimming and J lost 4 bases; unmatched junction nucleotides: 7. The CDR3 DNA reads TGTGCCAGTATCGAGGCAGGGGGTTACAATGAGCAGTTCTTC. Its translation: CASIEAGGYNEQFF.

The sample holds one count of this clone. The chain employs TRBV9 and TRBJ1-2; 8 bases are a match to TRBD1. The CDR3 loop spans 13 amino acids. V shed 3 bases and J 4 bases; nucleotides not matched to a gene: 2. CDR1 and CDR2 from the germline V gene are SGDLS and YYNGEE. CDR3 region: CASSGGQGYGYTF. The CDR3 DNA follows: TGTGCCAGCAGCGGCGGACAGGGCTATGGCTACACCTTC.

This clone was counted ten times or more. V gene TRBV4-2 combines with J gene TRBJ1-6; D call uncertain. The germline V gene encodes CDR1 LGHNA and CDR2 YNFKEQ. Trimming cost V 3 bases and J 6 bases, with 3 bases left between them. This CDR3 comprises 12 residues. The CDR3 sequence is CASSQVNSPLHF. The CDR3 DNA follows: TGTGCCAGCAGCCAGGTTAATTCACCCCTCCACTTT.

The chain is built from TRBV7-3 and TRBJ1-5; no reliable D call. This CDR3 is built from 13 residues. Per germline, CDR1 SGHTA and CDR2 FQGTGA. V shed 1 base and J shed 3 bases, with 4 bases lying between them. CDR3 in amino acids: CASSLSFNQPQHF. Here the CDR3 DNA reads TGTGCCAGCAGCTTAAGTTTCAATCAGCCCCAGCATTTT.

This chain uses TRBV29-1 with TRBJ2-1, with D possibly matching TRBD1 (6 bases). V was trimmed by 6 bases and J by 4 bases, leaving 16 bases between them. This CDR3 spans 14 amino acids. Looked up from germline, CDR1 is SQVTM and CDR2 is ANQGSEA. The CDR3 loop is CSVLRTAQYNEQFF. Written as DNA, the CDR3 is TGCAGCGTCCTTAGGACAGCCCAGTACAATGAGCAGTTCTTC.

This clone has just a few counts. The chain uses TRBV7-3 and TRBJ2-5; D is possibly TRBD1 (6 bases). V lost 5 bases to trimming and J lost 4 bases, with 26 bases between them. Germline loops: CDR1 SGHTA, CDR2 FQGTGA. The CDR3 length is 18 residues. The CDR3 spells CASSPTRRTGLGLETQYF. The DNA for the CDR3 is TGTGCCAGCAGCCCGACCCGACGAACAGGGCTCGGTTTAGAGACCCAGTACTTC.

In this sample, this clone turned up a few times. The chain couples TRBV28 to TRBJ1-5; 12 positions agree with TRBD1. The germline gives CDR1 MDHEN, CDR2 SYDVKM. The V and J ends lost 6 bases and 2 bases, in that order; junction bases with no gene match: 8. The CDR3 is 17 residues long. CDR3: CASRPTGTGGRNQPQHF. For the CDR3, the DNA is TGTGCCAGCAGACCCACCGGGACAGGGGGCCGCAATCAGCCCCAGCATTTT.

The V and J genes are TRBV5-4 and TRBJ2-3; 13 bases agree with TRBD2. CDR1 and CDR2 from the germline V gene are SGHNT and YYREEE (reference sequence). J was trimmed by 2 bases and V by 4 bases; bases with no gene match: 4. The length of the CDR3 is 16 residues. CDR3 loop: CASSRGLAGHTDTQYF. CDR3 sequence (DNA): TGTGCCAGCAGCCGGGGACTAGCGGGGCACACAGATACGCAGTATTTT. The full variable domain, with the rest looked up from reference TRBV5-4 and TRBJ2-3, is ETGVTQSPTHLIKTRGQQVTLRCSSQSGHNTVSWYQQALGQGPQFIFQYYREEENGRGNFPPRFSGLQFPNYSSELNVNALELDDSALYLCASSRGLAGHTDTQYFGPGTRLTVL.

The chain links TRBV27 to TRBJ2-7, with D perhaps TRBD1 (5 bases). The CDR3 totals 14 residues. Germline CDR1 reads MNHEY; CDR2 reads SMNVEV (reference sequence). V was shortened by 4 bases and J by 2 bases, with 12 bases between the two germline ends. In DNA form, the CDR3 reads TGTGCCAGCAGTTACCACAGGAACACCTACGAGCAGTACGTC. This sequence encodes CASSYHRNTYEQYV.

V gene TRBV25-1 combines with J gene TRBJ2-5; TRBD1 agrees at 7 bases. This CDR3 region has 12 residues. The germline V gene encodes CDR1 MGHDK and CDR2 SYGVNS. The V segment lost 4 bases and the J segment 7 bases; nucleotides outside the gene matches: 3. The CDR3 sequence is CASSAGGGTQYF. CDR3 nucleotides: TGTGCCAGCAGTGCAGGGGGTGGGACCCAGTACTTC. Drawing the rest from reference TRBV25-1 and TRBJ2-5, the complete variable domain is EADIYQTPRYLVIGTGKKITLECSQTMGHDKMYWYQQDPGMELHLIHYSYGVNSTEKGDLSSESTVSRIRTEHFPLTLESARPSHTSQYLCASSAGGGTQYFGPGTRLLVL.

The sample holds many counts of this clone. This sequence joins TRBV14 and TRBJ2-7; no clear D. There are 12 residues in the CDR3. The germline V gene has CDR1 SGHDN and CDR2 FVKESK. Trimming removed 1 base from V and 7 bases from J, with 8 bases in between. The CDR3 region is CASSQGWSEQYF. For the CDR3, the DNA is TGTGCCAGCAGCCAAGGGTGGAGTGAGCAGTACTTC.

The rearrangement joins TRBV15 to TRBJ2-1, with no clear D. The CDR3 sequence is 18 residues long. V was pared by 0 bases and J by 0 bases, with 15 bases between. Germline CDR1 is LNHNV and CDR2 is YYDKDF (reference sequence). The CDR3 nucleotides are TGTGCCACCAGCAGAGACTCCCGATTTCTCAGCTCCTACAATGAGCAGTTCTTC. Its protein is CATSRDSRFLSSYNEQFF.

V usage is TRBV9 and J usage is TRBJ1-5; D gene unclear. This CDR3 spans 13 amino acids. Trimming took 3 bases from V and 4 from J, leaving 8 bases between them. Germline loops: CDR1 SGDLS, CDR2 YYNGEE. The CDR3 spells CASSAGSNQPQHF. CDR3 DNA: TGTGCCAGCAGCGCGGGGAGTAATCAGCCCCAGCATTTT.